Each of the 20 T cell receptor beta chains below was sequenced from the same sample in a study of T cells in localized non-small cell lung cancer. TCRdb's table, derived via immunoSEQ multiplex PCR, lists solely in-frame clones and lacks some. The repertoire consists of fewer than 40,000 clones, with 85% to 95% occurring once and the leading ten covering approximately 7.9%. The sample consisted of peripheral blood, taken before any cancer treatment. The origin of the receptors is a female donor older than 55 with stage I lung adenocarcinoma.

This chain joins TRBV18 and TRBJ2-1; 12 nucleotides align to TRBD1. J gave up 4 bases and V 6 bases, and 4 bases lay outside the gene matches. CDR3 length: 15 amino acids. Germline CDR1 KGHSH, CDR2 LQKENI. The CDR3 region is CASSQGQGAYNEQFF. The CDR3 nucleotides are TGTGCCAGCTCCCAGGGACAGGGGGCGTACAATGAGCAGTTCTTC.

The CDR3: CASSQEPLSGNTIYF. In DNA form, the CDR3 reads TGTGCCAGCAGCCAAGAGCCCTTGTCTGGAAACACCATATATTTT. This rearrangement joins TRBV4-2 to TRBJ1-3; D not certain. V gave up 0 bases and J gave up 1 base, with 7 bases separating them. The CDR3 consists of 15 residues. Germline CDR1 LGHNA, CDR2 YNFKEQ.

The chain links TRBV5-1 to TRBJ2-3; unclear D gene. Trimming stripped 1 base from V and 3 bases from J, with 3 bases between. Germline lookup yields CDR1 SGHRS and CDR2 YFSETQ. The CDR3 covers 12 residues. CDR3 in amino acids: CASSLKTDTQYF. CDR3 in DNA: TGCGCCAGCAGCTTGAAAACAGATACGCAGTATTTT.

The chain joins TRBV14 to TRBJ1-1; the D is unclear. The CDR3 length is 15 residues. The V gene lost 0 bases and the J gene lost 0 bases, with 8 bases spanning the gap. The V gene's germline CDR1 is SGHDN and CDR2 FVKESK. This CDR3 reads CASSQETLMNTEAFF. The CDR3 bases are TGTGCCAGCAGCCAAGAAACGTTGATGAACACTGAAGCTTTCTTT.

V and J are TRBV7-2 and TRBJ1-5, with D possibly TRBD1 on 6 matching bases. This CDR3 has 15 amino acids. V gave up 2 bases and J gave up 1 base, with 9 bases separating them. Germline values: CDR1 SGHTA, CDR2 FQGNSA. The CDR3 here is CASSLWGPSNQPQHF. CDR3 DNA sequence: TGTGCCAGCAGCTTATGGGGGCCAAGCAATCAGCCCCAGCATTTT.

V usage is TRBV2 and J usage is TRBJ2-7; no definite D call. CDR1 and CDR2 (germline): SNHLY, FYNNEI. The CDR3 is 11 amino acids. The V end lost 6 bases, the J end lost 1 base, and 4 bases lay between the germline ends. The chain's CDR3 is CASSGSYEQYF. In nucleotides, the CDR3 is TGTGCCAGCAGCGGATCCTACGAGCAGTACTTC. The complete variable domain, with remaining parts taken from reference TRBV2 and TRBJ2-7, reads EPEVTQTPSHQVTQMGQEVILRCVPISNHLYFYWYRQILGQKVEFLVSFYNNEISEKSEIFDDQFSVERPDGSNFTLKIRSTKLEDSAMYFCASSGSYEQYFGPGTRLTVT.

In this sample, this clone turned up a few times. This specimen includes other DNA sequences encoding the same CDR3. This chain joins TRBV27 and TRBJ2-7; 12 bases line up with TRBD2. Germline CDR1 reads MNHEY; CDR2 reads SMNVEV (reference sequence). V lost 3 bases, J lost 3 bases, and 3 bases stayed unmatched. CDR3 length: 15 amino acids. The CDR3 DNA reads TGTGCCAGCAGTTTGACTAGCGGGGGAATCTACGAGCAGTACTTC. Protein product: CASSLTSGGIYEQYF.

The CDR3: CASSQVGFRTEAFF. CDR3 nucleotides: TGCGCCAGCAGCCAAGTTGGGTTTCGCACTGAAGCTTTCTTT. The V call is TRBV4-1, the J call TRBJ1-1; the D is unclear. CDR1 is MGHRA, CDR2 YSYEKL, per germline. CDR3 length: 14 amino acids. Trimming pared 1 base from V and 4 bases from J, leaving 10 bases between.

This sequence joins TRBV6-5 and TRBJ2-3; TRBD2 matches 8 bases. With 11 bases clipped from V and 5 bases from J, the junction kept 9 bases outside the gene matches. The CDR3 consists of 13 residues. The germline V gene has CDR1 MNHEY and CDR2 SVGAGI. The CDR3, as DNA: TGTGCCGCAAAACGGGAGGGGTTAGATACGCAGTATTTT. This gives the protein CAAKREGLDTQYF.

The rearrangement uses TRBV6-5 and TRBJ2-1; 8 positions agree with TRBD1. The CDR3 totals 12 residues. Germline loops: CDR1 MNHEY, CDR2 SVGAGI. Unmatched junction bases numbered 4, after V lost 7 bases and J lost 8 bases. CDR3 residues: CASIDRGDEQFF. In DNA, the CDR3 is TGTGCCAGCATTGACAGGGGCGATGAGCAGTTCTTC.

This chain uses TRBV7-2 with TRBJ2-2; no definite D call. This CDR3 contains 13 residues. V was shortened by 3 bases and J by 7 bases, with 9 bases between the two germline ends. Germline CDR1 SGHTA, CDR2 FQGNSA. Here the CDR3 DNA reads TGTGCCAGCAGCTTTGTCGGTGTCGGGGAGCTGTTTTTT. Its translation: CASSFVGVGELFF.

The gene calls are TRBV19 and TRBJ2-6, with 8 bases identical to TRBD1. The CDR3 sequence is 15 residues long. CDR1 and CDR2 from the germline V gene are LNHDA and SQIVND (reference sequence). V gave up 6 bases and J gave up 0 bases; unmatched junction bases: 1. The CDR3 region has the DNA TGTGCCAGTAGGGGGACAGGCTCTGGGGCCAACGTCCTGACTTTC. Amino acid sequence: CASRGTGSGANVLTF.

The rearrangement joins TRBV5-4 to TRBJ2-5, with 10 bases aligning to TRBD2. Germline CDR1 reads SGHNT; CDR2 reads YYREEE (reference sequence). Trimming cost V 4 bases and J 3 bases; bases outside gene matches: 6. The CDR3 loop spans 15 amino acids. This chain's CDR3 is CASSATSGLEETQYF. CDR3 DNA sequence: TGTGCCAGCAGCGCGACTAGCGGGTTGGAAGAGACCCAGTACTTC.

This chain links TRBV15 with TRBJ2-7; 9 nucleotides match TRBD1. CDR1 is LNHNV, CDR2 YYDKDF, per germline (reference sequence). V was clipped by 4 bases and J by 1 base; unmatched bases: 2. The CDR3 is made up of 14 amino acids. The CDR3 spells CATSTGQGSYEQYV. The CDR3 coding sequence is TGTGCCACCAGCACCGGACAGGGGTCCTACGAGCAGTACGTC.

This clone turned up a few times. This chain joins TRBV4-3 and TRBJ2-2, with a tentative D call TRBD1 (5 bases). The germline V gene has CDR1 LGHNA and CDR2 YSLEER. This CDR3 has 16 amino acids. Trimming shortened V by 1 base and J by 4 bases, and 13 bases separated the two germline ends. DNA for the CDR3: TGCGCCAGCAGCCAAGTCGGCAGGGATATCACCGGGGAGCTGTTTTTT. Translation: CASSQVGRDITGELFF.

This chain links TRBV7-3 with TRBJ2-5; 14 bases map to TRBD2. Germline V gene sequence: CDR1 SGHTA, CDR2 FQGTGA. This CDR3 is 19 amino acids long. J was trimmed by 2 bases and V by 5 bases; bases with no gene match: 13. CDR3 in amino acids: CASSATSGRAFSVQETQYF. DNA of the CDR3: TGTGCCAGCAGCGCGACTAGCGGGAGGGCATTCTCAGTACAAGAGACCCAGTACTTC. Complete variable domain (other parts from reference TRBV7-3 and TRBJ2-5): GAGVSQTPSNKVTEKGKYVELRCDPISGHTALYWYRQSLGQGPEFLIYFQGTGAADDSGLPNDRFFAVRPEGSVSTLKIQRTERGDSAVYLCASSATSGRAFSVQETQYFGPGTRLLVL.

The gene calls are TRBV19 and TRBJ1-4, with TRBD1 matching 8 bases. The CDR3 is 16 amino acids. The germline CDR1 and CDR2 sequences are LNHDA and SQIVND (reference sequence). After removal of 3 bases from V and 3 bases from J, the junction contained 6 bases not matched to a gene. The CDR3 sequence is CASSIQGAASNEKLFF. CDR3 in DNA: TGTGCCAGTAGTATTCAGGGGGCCGCCTCTAATGAAAAACTGTTTTTT.

The chain carries TRBV19 and TRBJ2-1, with D hard to call. CDR1 is LNHDA and CDR2 is SQIVND in the germline V gene (reference sequence). The CDR3 sequence is 12 residues long. Trimming took off 4 bases at V and 10 bases at J, with 11 bases between the two ends. The CDR3 nucleotides read TGTGCCAGTAGTACCCAGGATGGAGAGCAGTTCTTC. As protein: CASSTQDGEQFF.

This rearrangement joins TRBV4-2 to TRBJ2-7, with D hard to call. Germline V CDR1 and CDR2: LGHNA, YNFKEQ. This CDR3 has 15 residues. V was clipped by 0 bases and J by 2 bases, with 11 bases between them. The DNA for the CDR3 is TGTGCCAGCAGCCAAGATCCCCCCCCAACCTACGAGCAGTACGTC. Its protein is CASSQDPPPTYEQYV.

The chain recombines TRBV11-2 with TRBJ2-7, with 12 bases aligning to TRBD2. The CDR3 runs 15 residues. V was clipped by 5 bases and J by 2 bases; unmatched bases: 4. Germline V CDR1 and CDR2: SGHAT, FQNNGV. CDR3 region: CASSMGLAGTYEQYF. The CDR3 DNA reads TGTGCCAGCAGCATGGGACTAGCGGGCACCTACGAGCAGTACTTC.